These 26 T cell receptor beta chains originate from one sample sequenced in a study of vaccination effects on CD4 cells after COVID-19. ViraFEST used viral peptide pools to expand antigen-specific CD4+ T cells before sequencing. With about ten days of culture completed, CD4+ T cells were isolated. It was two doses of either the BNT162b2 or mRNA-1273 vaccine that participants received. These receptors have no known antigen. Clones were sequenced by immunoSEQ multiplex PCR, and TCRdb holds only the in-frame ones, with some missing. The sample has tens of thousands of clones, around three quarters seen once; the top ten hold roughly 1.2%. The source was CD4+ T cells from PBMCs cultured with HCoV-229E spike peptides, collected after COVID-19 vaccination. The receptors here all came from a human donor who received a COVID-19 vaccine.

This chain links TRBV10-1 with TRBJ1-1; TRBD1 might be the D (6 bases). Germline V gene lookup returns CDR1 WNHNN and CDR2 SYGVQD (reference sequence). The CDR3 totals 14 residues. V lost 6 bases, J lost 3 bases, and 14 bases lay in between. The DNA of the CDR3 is TGCGCCAGCAGACCCACAGGGAGGGACACTGAAGCTTTCTTT. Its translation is CASRPTGRDTEAFF.

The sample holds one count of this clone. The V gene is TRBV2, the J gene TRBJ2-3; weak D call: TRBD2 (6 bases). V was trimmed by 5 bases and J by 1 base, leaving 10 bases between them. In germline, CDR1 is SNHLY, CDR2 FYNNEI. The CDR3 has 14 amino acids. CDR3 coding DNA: TGTGCCAGCAGTTATGCTAGCGGCACAGATACGCAGTATTTT. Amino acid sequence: CASSYASGTDTQYF.

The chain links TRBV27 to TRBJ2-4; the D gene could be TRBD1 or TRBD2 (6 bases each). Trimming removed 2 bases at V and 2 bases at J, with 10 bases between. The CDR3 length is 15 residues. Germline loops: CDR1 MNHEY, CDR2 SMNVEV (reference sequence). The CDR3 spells CASSLGGGTKNIQYF. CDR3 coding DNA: TGTGCCAGCAGTTTAGGAGGGGGGACCAAAAACATTCAGTACTTC.

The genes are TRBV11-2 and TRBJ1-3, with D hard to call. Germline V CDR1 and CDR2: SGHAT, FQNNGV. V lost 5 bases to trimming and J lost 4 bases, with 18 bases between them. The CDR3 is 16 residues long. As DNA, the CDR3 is TGTGCCAGCAGCCCCCGAAGGGTAAAGATCGGAAACACCATATATTTT. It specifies CASSPRRVKIGNTIYF.

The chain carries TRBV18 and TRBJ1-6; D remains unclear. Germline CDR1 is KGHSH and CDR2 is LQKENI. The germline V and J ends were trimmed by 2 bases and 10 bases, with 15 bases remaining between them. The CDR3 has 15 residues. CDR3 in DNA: TGTGCCAGCTCACCAGTCCAAGCCTCCCAGTCACCCCTCCACTTT. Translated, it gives CASSPVQASQSPLHF.

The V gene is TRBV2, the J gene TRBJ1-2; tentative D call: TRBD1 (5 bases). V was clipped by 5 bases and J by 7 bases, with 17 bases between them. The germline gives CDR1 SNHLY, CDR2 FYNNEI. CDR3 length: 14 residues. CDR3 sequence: CASSWSGAQAGYTF. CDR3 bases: TGTGCCAGCAGTTGGTCTGGGGCCCAGGCTGGCTACACCTTC.

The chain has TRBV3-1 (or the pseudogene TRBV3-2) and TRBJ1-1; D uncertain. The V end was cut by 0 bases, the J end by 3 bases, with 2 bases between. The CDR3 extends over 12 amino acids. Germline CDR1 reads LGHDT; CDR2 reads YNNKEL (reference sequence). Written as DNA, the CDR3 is TGTGCCAGCAGCCAAGATTACACTGAAGCTTTCTTT. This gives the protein CASSQDYTEAFF.

CDR3 in amino acids: CATSDRQRDTGELFF. CDR3 DNA sequence: TGTGCCACCAGTGATAGGCAGAGGGACACCGGGGAGCTGTTTTTT. V usage is TRBV24-1 and J usage is TRBJ2-2; a weak D match, TRBD2 (5 bases). The CDR3 is 15 residues long. V was clipped by 3 bases and J by 3 bases, with 10 bases between them. In germline, CDR1 is KGHDR, CDR2 SFDVKD.

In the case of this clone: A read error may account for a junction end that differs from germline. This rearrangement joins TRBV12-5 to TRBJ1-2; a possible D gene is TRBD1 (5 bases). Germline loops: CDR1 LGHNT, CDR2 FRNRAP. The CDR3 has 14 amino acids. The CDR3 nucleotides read TGTGCTAGTGGTCTCCGGGGGGGAGACGAGGCAGCATTCTTC. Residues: CASGLRGGDEAAFF.

The CDR3 coding sequence is TGTGCCAGCAGCTCCTCCGGGACTGGGACCCAGTACTTC. It codes for CASSSSGTGTQYF. The rearrangement uses TRBV7-3 and TRBJ2-5; maybe TRBD2 (6 bases). Germline V gives CDR1 SGHTA, CDR2 FQGTGA. This CDR3 is built from 13 residues. The V and J ends lost 4 bases and 7 bases respectively, with 13 bases between them.

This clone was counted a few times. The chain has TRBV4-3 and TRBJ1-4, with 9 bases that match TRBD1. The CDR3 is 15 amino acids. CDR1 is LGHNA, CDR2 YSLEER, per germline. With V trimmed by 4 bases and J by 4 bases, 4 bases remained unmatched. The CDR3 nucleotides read TGCGCCAGCAGCCGAGAGACAGGGGGTAATGAAAAACTGTTTTTT. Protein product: CASSRETGGNEKLFF.

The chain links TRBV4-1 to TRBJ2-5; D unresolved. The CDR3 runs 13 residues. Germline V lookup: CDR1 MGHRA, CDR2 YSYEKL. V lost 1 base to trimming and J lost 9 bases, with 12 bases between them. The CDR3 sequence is CASSQVATGAQYF. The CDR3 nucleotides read TGCGCCAGCAGCCAAGTGGCGACTGGGGCCCAGTACTTC.

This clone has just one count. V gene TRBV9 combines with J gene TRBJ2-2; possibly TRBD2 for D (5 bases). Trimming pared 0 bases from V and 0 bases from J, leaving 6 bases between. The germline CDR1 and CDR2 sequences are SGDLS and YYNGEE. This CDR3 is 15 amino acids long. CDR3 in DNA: TGTGCCAGCAGCGTAGTGGGAGCGAACACCGGGGAGCTGTTTTTT. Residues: CASSVVGANTGELFF. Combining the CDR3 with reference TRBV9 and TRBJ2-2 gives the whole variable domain DSGVTQTPKHLITATGQRVTLRCSPRSGDLSVYWYQQSLDQGLQFLIQYYNGEERAKGNILERFSAQQFPDLHSELNLSSLELGDSALYFCASSVVGANTGELFFGEGSRLTVL.

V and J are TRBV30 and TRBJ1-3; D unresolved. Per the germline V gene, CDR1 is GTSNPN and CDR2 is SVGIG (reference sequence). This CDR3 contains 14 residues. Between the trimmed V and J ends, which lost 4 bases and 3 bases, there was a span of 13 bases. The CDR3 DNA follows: TGTGCCTGGATGACATCGGGAGGTGGAAACACCATATATTTT. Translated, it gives CAWMTSGGGNTIYF.

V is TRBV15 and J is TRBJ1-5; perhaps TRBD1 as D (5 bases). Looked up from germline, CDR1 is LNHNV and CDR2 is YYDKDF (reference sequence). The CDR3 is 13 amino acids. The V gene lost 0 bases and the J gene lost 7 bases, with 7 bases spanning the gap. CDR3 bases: TGTGCCACCAGCAGAGATACAGGCCAGCCCCAGCATTTT. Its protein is CATSRDTGQPQHF.

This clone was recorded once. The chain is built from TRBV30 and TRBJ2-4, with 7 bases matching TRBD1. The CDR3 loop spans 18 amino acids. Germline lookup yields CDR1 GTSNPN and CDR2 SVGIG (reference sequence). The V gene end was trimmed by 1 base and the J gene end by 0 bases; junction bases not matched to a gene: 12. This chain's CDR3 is CAWSDLRKGQSAKNIQYF. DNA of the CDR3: TGTGCCTGGAGTGACCTTCGAAAGGGACAGTCAGCCAAAAACATTCAGTACTTC.

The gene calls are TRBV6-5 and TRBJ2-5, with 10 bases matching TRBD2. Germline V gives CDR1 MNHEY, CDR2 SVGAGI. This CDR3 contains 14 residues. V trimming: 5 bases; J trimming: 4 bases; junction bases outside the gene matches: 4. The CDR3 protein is CASSTSGAGETQYF. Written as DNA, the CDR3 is TGTGCCAGCAGTACTAGCGGGGCGGGAGAGACCCAGTACTTC.

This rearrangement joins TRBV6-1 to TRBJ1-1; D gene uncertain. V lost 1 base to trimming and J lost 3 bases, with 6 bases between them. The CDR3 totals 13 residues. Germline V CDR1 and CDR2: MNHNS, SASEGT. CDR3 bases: TGTGCCAGCAGTGAAGTTGGTTACACTGAAGCTTTCTTT. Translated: CASSEVGYTEAFF.

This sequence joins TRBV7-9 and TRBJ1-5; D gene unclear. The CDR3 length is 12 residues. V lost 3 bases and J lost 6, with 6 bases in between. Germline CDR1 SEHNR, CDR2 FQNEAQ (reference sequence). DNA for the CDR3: TGTGCCAGCAGCTTCTCTGGTCAGCCCCAGCATTTT. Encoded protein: CASSFSGQPQHF.

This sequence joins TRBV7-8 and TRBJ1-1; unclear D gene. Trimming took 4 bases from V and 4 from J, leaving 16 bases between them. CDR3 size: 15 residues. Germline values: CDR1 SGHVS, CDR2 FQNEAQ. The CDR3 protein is CASSSRARGGTEAFF. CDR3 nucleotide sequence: TGTGCCAGCAGCTCTCGGGCCCGAGGTGGCACTGAAGCTTTCTTT.

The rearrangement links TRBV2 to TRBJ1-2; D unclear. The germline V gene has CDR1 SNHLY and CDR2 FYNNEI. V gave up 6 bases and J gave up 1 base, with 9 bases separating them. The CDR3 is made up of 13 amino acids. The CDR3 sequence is CASRLDVNYGYTF. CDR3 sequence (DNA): TGTGCCAGCAGATTAGACGTTAACTATGGCTACACCTTC.

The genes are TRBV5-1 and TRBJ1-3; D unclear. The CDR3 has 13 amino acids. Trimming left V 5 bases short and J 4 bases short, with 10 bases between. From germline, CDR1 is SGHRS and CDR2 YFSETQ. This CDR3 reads CASSRGYGNTIYF. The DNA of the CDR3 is TGCGCCAGCAGTCGGGGTTACGGAAACACCATATATTTT.

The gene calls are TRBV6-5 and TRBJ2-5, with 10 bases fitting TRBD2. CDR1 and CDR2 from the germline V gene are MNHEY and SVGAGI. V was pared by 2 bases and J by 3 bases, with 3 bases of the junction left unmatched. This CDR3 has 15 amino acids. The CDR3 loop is CASSYLAGAEETQYF. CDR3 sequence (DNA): TGTGCCAGCAGTTACCTAGCGGGGGCCGAAGAGACCCAGTACTTC.

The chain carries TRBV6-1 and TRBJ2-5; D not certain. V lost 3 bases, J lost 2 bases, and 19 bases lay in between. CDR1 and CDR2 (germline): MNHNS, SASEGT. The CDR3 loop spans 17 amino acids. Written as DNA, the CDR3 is TGTGCCAGCAGTGATGACCCCGAAGTAGCAGGACAAGAGACCCAGTACTTC. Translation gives CASSDDPEVAGQETQYF.

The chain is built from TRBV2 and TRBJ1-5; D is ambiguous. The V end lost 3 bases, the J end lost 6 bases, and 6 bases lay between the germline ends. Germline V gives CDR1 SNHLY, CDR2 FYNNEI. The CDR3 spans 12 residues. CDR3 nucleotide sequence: TGTGCCAGCAGTGACAGGTTTCAGCCCCAGCATTTT. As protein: CASSDRFQPQHF.

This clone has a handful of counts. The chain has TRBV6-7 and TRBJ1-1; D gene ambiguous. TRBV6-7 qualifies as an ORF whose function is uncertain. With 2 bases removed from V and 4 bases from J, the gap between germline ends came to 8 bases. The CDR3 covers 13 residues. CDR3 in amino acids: CASSYAGGTEAFF. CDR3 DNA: TGTGCCAGCAGTTACGCAGGAGGCACTGAAGCTTTCTTT.